What follows is one T cell receptor (beta chain) and its context. Its target is not known. Sequencing was performed with immunoSEQ multiplex PCR; in TCRdb, only in-frame clones are kept and a portion is missing. The sample carries around 340,000 clones, nearly 95% recorded once. The length of the CDR3 is 15 residues. CDR1 and CDR2 (germline): SGHNT, YYREEE (reference sequence). The J segment lost 9 bases and the V segment lost 5 bases, leaving 8 bases of the junction unmatched. The time point was: blood from clinic visit 5 months post-surgery; TSC patient then seizure free. Sequencing was limited to surgery cases with top T cell transcript signatures in brain tissue. Pre-surgery treatment included at least one anti-epileptic drug. The data derive from a study of brain T cells in children with intractable seizures. Study-wide results and limits: Pre- and post-surgery blood differed in depth, so pre-surgery absences may be undersampling. Patients' HCMV serostatus was unknown; virus specificity rests on CDR3 similarity alone.

The V and J genes are TRBV5-4 and TRBJ1-6; 10 bases align to TRBD1. Here the sequenced sample was peripheral blood, taken roughly 5 months after surgery. The sequence was collected from a boy under two years old with tuberous sclerosis and intractable seizures. The CDR3 DNA is TGTGCCAGCAGGAGGGACAGGGGAGGCGGTTCACCCCTCCACTTT. It is translated as CASRRDRGGGSPLHF.